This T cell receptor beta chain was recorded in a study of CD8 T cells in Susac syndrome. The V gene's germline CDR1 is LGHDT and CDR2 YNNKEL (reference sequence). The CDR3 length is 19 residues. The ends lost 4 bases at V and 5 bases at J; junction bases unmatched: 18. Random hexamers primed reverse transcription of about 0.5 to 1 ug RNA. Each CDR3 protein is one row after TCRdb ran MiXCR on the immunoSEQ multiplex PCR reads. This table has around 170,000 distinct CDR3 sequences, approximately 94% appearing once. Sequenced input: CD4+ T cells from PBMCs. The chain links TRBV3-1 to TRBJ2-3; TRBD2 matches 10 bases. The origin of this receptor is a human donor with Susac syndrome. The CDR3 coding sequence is TGTGCCAGCAGCCCAAAGACGATCCAGCGGGGGGGCCGGAGAGATACGCAGTATTTT. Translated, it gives CASSPKTIQRGGRRDTQYF.